Below, one T cell receptor (beta chain) is given with its context. What it binds is unknown. A read error may account for a junction end that differs from germline. This CDR3 is built from 13 residues. CDR1 SGHRS and CDR2 YFSETQ come from the germline V gene. This entry belongs to a study of blood T cells in healthy people across ages. Overall study results and limits: There was no known CMV status for donors, so expanded clonotype changes were possibly confounded.

Healthy Caucasian individuals from Russia aged about 6 to 100 were enrolled as donors. The use of a sample-barcoded 5' primer and a J-beta primer mix characterized a second PCR of about 7 to 12 cycles. Every cDNA was tagged by a template-switch adaptor with 12 random nucleotides. At least 2.5 million CDR3-containing paired-end reads were obtained per sample. Using its own MiXCR run on the 5' RACE reads, TCRdb lists one record per CDR3 protein. The sample lists 980,000 or so distinct CDR3 sequences, about 44% occurring once. This chain uses TRBV5-1 with TRBJ1-5, with D maybe TRBD1 (5 bases). The clonotype was recovered from a man younger than 45 in good health. The sample taken for sequencing was blood. This chain's CDR3 is CASSPTGDQPQHF. The CDR3 nucleotides read TGTGCCAGCAGTCCAACAGGAGATCAGCCCCAGCATTTT. Full variable domain (missing parts from reference TRBV5-1 and TRBJ1-5): KAGVTQTPRYLIKTRGQQVTLSCSPISGHRSVSWYQQTPGQGLQFLFEYFSETQRNKGNFPGRFSGRQFSNSRSEMNVSTLELGDSALYLCASSPTGDQPQHFGDGTRLSIL.